This T cell receptor beta chain emerged from a study of shared clonotypes between healthy human individuals (dated by TCRdb to 2020 to 2022). Study-level background: Three men and two women, aged 18 to 49 years, made up the cohort. Blood TCR repertoires of four to six healthy adults were deeply sequenced to estimate repertoire size and the extent of clonotype sharing between individuals. Per donor, three plates each were used for CD4 naive and CD4 memory, two for CD8 naive, and one for CD8 memory. Each donor's leukapheresis produced roughly between roughly 0.85 and 10 billion PBMCs. Different laboratories and diverse techniques were used to prepare libraries and sequence TCR repertoires, to increase sequencing depth and limit assay-specific biases.

Healthy HIV-negative adults with no recently reported acute infections or vaccinations were included as donors. Every donor was a Caucasian adult living in Nashville, Tennessee, USA. CD4+ T cells were enriched by magnetic negative selection, after which naive cells were positively selected on CD45RA and the negative fraction was taken as the memory subset. Blood was obtained by leukapheresis, after which PBMCs were separated by Ficoll-Histopaque density gradient centrifugation and cryopreserved in liquid nitrogen vapor phase. Analytical flow cytometry was used to check the purity and quantity of each magnetically sorted T cell population. Each sorted fraction had its genomic DNA isolated and then quantified by UV absorbance on a Nanodrop 2000c. Using the deep immunoSEQ assay, TCR CDR3 regions were amplified from genomic DNA by multiplex PCR. Extracted genomic DNA from each cell subset was spread evenly across all wells of several immunoSEQ 96-well plates, with each plate serving as a replicate. Each replicate PCR for sorted subsets received around 200 ng genomic DNA, equal to 30,000 or so T cell genomes. Purified libraries were quantified with a Qubit 3.0 fluorometer, sized on a Bioanalyzer 2100, and re-quantified with the KAPA Library Quantification kit. Every immunoSEQ 96-well plate was sequenced on a separate single-read 150-cycle Illumina NextSeq 550 flow cell. In the authors' own workflow: Because only junctional sequences without quality scores were contained in the immunoSEQ output, filtering matching that applied to full-length reads could not be performed. Sequences were annotated with PyIR, a Python wrapper for IgBLAST v1.9, using IMGT germline references to assign V/J genes and CDR3. Reads with weak V/J assignments (E-value above 1e-6), missing CDR3, stop codons, out-of-frame junctions, or ambiguous translated residues were removed. V3J clonotypes were defined as sequences sharing the same inferred V gene, J gene, and CDR3 amino acid sequence. To compute the percentage overlap between repertoires, the number of shared unique clonotypes was divided by the size of the smaller repertoire. Three approaches were used to assess repertoire richness: RTK rarefaction, the Chao1 estimator, and Recon v2.1 estimates of unobserved clonotypes. Generation probabilities for all TCRbeta clonotypes obtained by the gDNA method from a handful of donors were computed using OLGA. TCRdb obtained this table from immuneACCESS and retained in-frame rearrangements with V and J assigned. These tables miss some clones; where compared with another copy, unresolved V genes account for less than half of the shortfall, and the remainder is unexplained. V, J and clone size reflect that table, while D and trimming were determined from the DNA. This sample is represented by around 1.4 million clones; just under 99% of them were singletons. The biggest ten clones account for about 0.34% of the sample.

Turning to this clone: There is no known antigen for this receptor. No quality values exist for individual bases; no much larger clone is one base distant.

The full study reports these points: Sampling was limited to blood, and TCR repertoires in tissue likely differ from TCR repertoires in blood. Naive subsets generally had larger estimated clonotype richness than memory subsets. Across a handful of donors, about 5.2% of naive CD4, approximately 4% of naive CD8, around 2.5% of memory CD4, and approximately 0.4% of memory CD8 clonotypes were shared. Even with the large sequencing depth, rarefaction of the sorted-subset datasets indicated that sequencing was incomplete. Higher generation probabilities were observed for clonotypes shared by all four sorted-subset donors than for non-shared clonotypes. Pairwise subsampling indicated that sequencing depth was expected to affect the degree of clonotype sharing among donors. Because the study included only a small number of donors, the genetic and exposure-history diversity represented was limited.

The cysteine opens and the phenylalanine closes a CDR3 of 19 amino acids. Just CDR3 DNA is preserved here, 57 bases in frame from base 1. Trimming accounts for 4 bases at V and 5 bases at J, while the number of junction bases matched to no gene is 17. From the germline V gene, CDR1 is SGDLS and CDR2 is YYNGEE. The origin of this receptor is a man under 40 in good health. Sequencing was performed on naive CD4+ T cells sorted from blood. What the cell subset or site label conveys for this sample: CD45RA+ positively selected. The receptor chain draws on TRBV9 and TRBJ2-1; 11 middle bases align to TRBD2. Read as DNA, the sequence is TGTGCCAGCAGCACGCGACTAGCGGGGAAAGTACTGGGAGACAATGAGCAGTTCTTC. Translated, it reads CASSTRLAGKVLGDNEQFF.